The rows below give T cell receptor beta chains drawn from one sample of a study of blood T cells in healthy people across ages. TCRdb reprocessed the 5' RACE reads with MiXCR, giving one entry per CDR3 protein. The sample records approximately 850,000 distinct CDR3 sequences, approximately 44% being singletons. Input material: blood. The receptors were gathered from a man aged 55 to 70 in good health. CDR3s include the opening cysteine and the closing phenylalanine or tryptophan. Each record gives: V gene, CDR3 length, J gene, CDR3 protein.

TRBV11-2	15	TRBJ2-1	CASSLPAGPYNEQFF
TRBV9	16	TRBJ2-1	CASSGSGAGGYNEQFF
TRBV7-9	13	TRBJ2-5	CASSLPPQETQYF
TRBV20-1	14	TRBJ2-5	CSAARQGTQETQYF
TRBV7-9	14	TRBJ1-6	CASSKQGNNSPLHF
TRBV7-2	12	TRBJ2-7	CASTAGLDEQYF
TRBV4-3	13	TRBJ2-3	CASSQHTSGAQYF
TRBV11-2	15	TRBJ2-5	CASSPKRGYQETQYF
TRBV5-5	15	TRBJ2-5	CASRLSPGGEETQYF
TRBV6-5	14	TRBJ1-1	CASSYSGTGQEAFF
TRBV7-2	16	TRBJ2-5	CAGSSAGSALVETQYF
TRBV5-1	14	TRBJ2-3	CASSTRLGTDTQYF
TRBV7-2	16	TRBJ2-3	CASSPGVGRGLDTQYF
TRBV6-2/TRBV6-3	12	TRBJ2-4	CASSYERNIQYF
TRBV27	16	TRBJ2-7	CASSSSTHPGSYEQYF
TRBV20-1	17	TRBJ1-6	CSARGQGAGSYNSPLHF
TRBV4-3	15	TRBJ2-7	CASSQDWAGGWEQYF
TRBV5-6	15	TRBJ1-2	CASSLVEQSHYGYTF
TRBV12-3/TRBV12-4	14	TRBJ2-7	CASSRSPRDYEQYF
TRBV11-3	14	TRBJ2-5	CASSKGIAPETQYF
TRBV20-1	14	TRBJ2-2	CSAPTSGGIGELFF
TRBV7-2	15	TRBJ2-3	CASSLGGGAVDTQYF
TRBV27	15	TRBJ2-1	CASSPVEGGYNEQFF
TRBV7-9	16	TRBJ1-4	CASSLRSGTANEKLFF
TRBV4-3	17	TRBJ2-1	CASSQEGTGGRIDEQFF
TRBV3-1	13	TRBJ2-7	CASSQVGQGHRYF
TRBV7-2	17	TRBJ2-5	CASSLRVGRANQETQYF
TRBV20-1	14	NA	CSASKLAEYNEQYF
TRBV10-3	13	TRBJ1-4	CAIKDGTNEKLFF
TRBV7-2	13	TRBJ2-4	CASSFQGLGEQYF
TRBV7-2	19	TRBJ2-5	CASSSRTFGGGQFQETQYF
TRBV7-3	13	TRBJ1-2	CASSSTGGSGYTF
TRBV7-2	13	TRBJ2-5	CASSLGARETQYF
TRBV15	16	TRBJ2-3	CATTSDRLSDTDTQYF
TRBV6-6	14	TRBJ2-5	CASGTGTRQETQYF
TRBV5-1	15	TRBJ2-3	CASSLEGYDTDTQYF
TRBV29-1	15	TRBJ2-3	CSAIPTGGWTDTQYF
TRBV7-9	13	TRBJ1-5	CASSSGTNQPQHF
TRBV11-2	13	TRBJ2-1	CASSYSLRGEQFF
TRBV12-3/TRBV12-4	14	TRBJ1-1	CASRGTGDNTEAFF
TRBV28	15	TRBJ2-7	CASSLSGGGTYEQYF